This TCR beta chain was identified in a study of CD8+ T cells in alopecia areata. Study context: In an open-label trial, patients got 5 to 10 mg tofacitinib twice daily.

The CDR3 sequence is 13 residues long. Deletions cut 7 bases from V and 4 bases from J, with 16 bases between. The germline V gene has CDR1 SQVTM and CDR2 ANQGSEA. Note on this clone: Its specificity is not known.

Study outcomes and limitations: More clonal than normal scalp was lesional scalp, particularly alopecia totalis/universalis.

TCR sequencing used cDNA made by reverse transcription of extracted RNA. Generated by immunoSEQ multiplex PCR, the TCRdb table keeps only in-frame clones and is missing some. The sample has about 180,000 clones, 63% seen once; the top ten hold more than 1.5%. The sequencing here drew on CD4+ T cells sorted from blood, taken at week 0. The clonotype comes from a human donor with alopecia areata. The chain couples TRBV29-1 to TRBJ1-1; D remains unclear. The CDR3: CSAGRGVGTEAFF. CDR3 DNA sequence: TGCAGCGCTGGCCGGGGTGTGGGCACTGAAGCTTTCTTT.